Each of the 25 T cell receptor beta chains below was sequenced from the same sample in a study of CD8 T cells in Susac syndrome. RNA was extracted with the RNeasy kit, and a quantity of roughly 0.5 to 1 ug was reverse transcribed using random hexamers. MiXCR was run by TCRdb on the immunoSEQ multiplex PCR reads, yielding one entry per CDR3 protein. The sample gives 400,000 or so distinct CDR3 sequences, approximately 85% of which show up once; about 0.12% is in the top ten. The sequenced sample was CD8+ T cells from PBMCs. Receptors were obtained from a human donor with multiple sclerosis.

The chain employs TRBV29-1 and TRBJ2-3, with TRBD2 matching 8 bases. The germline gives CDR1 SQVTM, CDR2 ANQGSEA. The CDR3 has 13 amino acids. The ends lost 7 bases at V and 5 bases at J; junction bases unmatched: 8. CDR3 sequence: CSDQGLAGDTQYF. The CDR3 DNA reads TGCAGCGATCAAGGACTAGCCGGAGATACGCAGTATTTT.

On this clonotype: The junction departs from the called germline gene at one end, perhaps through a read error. The chain's CDR3 is CASSLYTYNKQFF. CDR3 bases: TGTGCCAGCAGCTTGTACACGTACAATAAGCAGTTCTTC. This chain joins TRBV7-6 and TRBJ2-1; no definite D call. This CDR3 comprises 13 residues. Germline CDR1 and CDR2: SGHVS and FNYEAQ.

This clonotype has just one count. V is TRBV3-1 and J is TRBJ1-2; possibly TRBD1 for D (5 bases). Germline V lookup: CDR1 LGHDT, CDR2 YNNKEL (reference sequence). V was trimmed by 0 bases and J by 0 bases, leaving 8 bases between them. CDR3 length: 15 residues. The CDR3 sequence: CASSQDGASNYGYTF. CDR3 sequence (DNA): TGTGCCAGCAGCCAAGACGGGGCGTCTAACTATGGCTACACCTTC.

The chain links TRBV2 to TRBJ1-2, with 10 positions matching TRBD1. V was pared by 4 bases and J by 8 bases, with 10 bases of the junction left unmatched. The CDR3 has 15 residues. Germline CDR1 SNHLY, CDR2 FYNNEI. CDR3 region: CASSVIGQGEFGYTF. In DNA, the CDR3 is TGTGCCAGCAGTGTTATCGGACAGGGGGAATTCGGCTACACCTTC.

In DNA form, the CDR3 reads TGTGCCGCGTATTACCGGGACAGGGTGTATAATGAGCAGTTCTTC. Its protein is CAAYYRDRVYNEQFF. The chain couples TRBV2 to TRBJ2-1; 9 bases align to TRBD1. This CDR3 comprises 15 residues. CDR1 is SNHLY and CDR2 is FYNNEI in the germline V gene. V lost 11 bases to trimming and J lost 7 bases; unmatched junction nucleotides: 15.

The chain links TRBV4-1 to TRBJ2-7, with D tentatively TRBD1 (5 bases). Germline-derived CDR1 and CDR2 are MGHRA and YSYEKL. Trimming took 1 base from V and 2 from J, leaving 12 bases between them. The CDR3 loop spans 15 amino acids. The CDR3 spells CASSQGVGAAYEQYF. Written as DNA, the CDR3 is TGCGCCAGCAGCCAAGGGGTAGGGGCCGCCTACGAGCAGTACTTC.

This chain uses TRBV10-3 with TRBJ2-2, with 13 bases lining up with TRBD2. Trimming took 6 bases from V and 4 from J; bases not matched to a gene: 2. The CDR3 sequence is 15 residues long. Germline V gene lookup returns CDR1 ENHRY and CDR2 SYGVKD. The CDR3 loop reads CAISRTSGGTGELFF. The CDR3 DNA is TGTGCCATCAGCCGGACTAGCGGGGGCACCGGGGAGCTGTTTTTT.

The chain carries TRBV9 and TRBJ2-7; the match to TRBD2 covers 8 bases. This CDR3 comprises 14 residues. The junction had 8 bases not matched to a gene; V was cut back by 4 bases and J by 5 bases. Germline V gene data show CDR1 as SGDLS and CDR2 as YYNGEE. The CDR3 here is CASSLSGTVDEQYF. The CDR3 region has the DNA TGTGCCAGCAGCCTTAGCGGGACGGTGGACGAGCAGTACTTC.

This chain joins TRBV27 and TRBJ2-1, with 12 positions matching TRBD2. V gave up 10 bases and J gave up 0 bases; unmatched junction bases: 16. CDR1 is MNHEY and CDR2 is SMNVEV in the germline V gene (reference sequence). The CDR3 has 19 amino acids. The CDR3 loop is CATEPGLAGQHSSYNEQFF. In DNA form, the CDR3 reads TGTGCCACCGAACCGGGACTAGCGGGTCAGCATAGCTCCTACAATGAGCAGTTCTTC.

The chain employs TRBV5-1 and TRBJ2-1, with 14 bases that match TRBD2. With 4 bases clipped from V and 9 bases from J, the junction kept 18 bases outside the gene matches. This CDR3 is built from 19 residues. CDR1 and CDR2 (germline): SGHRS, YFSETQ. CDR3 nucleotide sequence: TGCGCCAGCAGCGGGCTCGGGACTAGCGGGAGAGCTTACGGCGGTGAGCAGTTCTTC. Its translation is CASSGLGTSGRAYGGEQFF. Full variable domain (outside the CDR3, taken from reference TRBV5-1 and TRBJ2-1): KAGVTQTPRYLIKTRGQQVTLSCSPISGHRSVSWYQQTPGQGLQFLFEYFSETQRNKGNFPGRFSGRQFSNSRSEMNVSTLELGDSALYLCASSGLGTSGRAYGGEQFFGPGTRLTVL.

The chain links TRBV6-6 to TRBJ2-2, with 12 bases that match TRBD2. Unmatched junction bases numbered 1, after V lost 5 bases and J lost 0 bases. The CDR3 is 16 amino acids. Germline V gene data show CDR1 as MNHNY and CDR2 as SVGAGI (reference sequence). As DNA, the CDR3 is TGTGCCAGCAGTCCTAGCGGGGGGGCGAACACCGGGGAGCTGTTTTTT. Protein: CASSPSGGANTGELFF.

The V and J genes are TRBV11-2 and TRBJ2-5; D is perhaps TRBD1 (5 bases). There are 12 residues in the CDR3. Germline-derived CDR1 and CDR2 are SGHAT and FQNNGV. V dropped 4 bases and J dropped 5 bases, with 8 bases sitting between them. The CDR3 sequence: CASSWAGETQYF. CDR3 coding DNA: TGTGCCAGCAGCTGGGCAGGGGAGACCCAGTACTTC. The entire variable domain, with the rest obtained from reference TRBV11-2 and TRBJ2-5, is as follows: EAGVAQSPRYKIIEKRQSVAFWCNPISGHATLYWYQQILGQGPKLLIQFQNNGVVDDSQLPKDRFSAERLKGVDSTLKIQPAKLEDSAVYLCASSWAGETQYFGPGTRLLVL.

The CDR3 loop reads CASSLGRGDYEQYF. The CDR3 DNA sequence: TGCGCCAGCAGCCTGGGTCGAGGGGACTACGAGCAGTACTTC. The chain combines TRBV5-1 with TRBJ2-7; D possibly uses TRBD1 or TRBD2 (5 bases each). Germline V gene lookup returns CDR1 SGHRS and CDR2 YFSETQ. Between the trimmed V and J ends, which lost 4 bases and 3 bases, there was a span of 14 bases. The CDR3 has 14 residues.

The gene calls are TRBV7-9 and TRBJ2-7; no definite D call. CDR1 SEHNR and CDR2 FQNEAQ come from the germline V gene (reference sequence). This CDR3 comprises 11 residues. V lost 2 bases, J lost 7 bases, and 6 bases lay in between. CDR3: CASSLSREQYF. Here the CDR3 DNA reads TGTGCCAGCAGCTTATCTCGGGAGCAGTACTTC.

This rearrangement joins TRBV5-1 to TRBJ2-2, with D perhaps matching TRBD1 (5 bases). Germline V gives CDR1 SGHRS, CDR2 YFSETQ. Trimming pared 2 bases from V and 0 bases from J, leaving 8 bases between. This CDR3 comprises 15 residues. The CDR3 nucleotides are TGCGCCAGCAGCTTCAGGACACCGAACACCGGGGAGCTGTTTTTT. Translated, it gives CASSFRTPNTGELFF.

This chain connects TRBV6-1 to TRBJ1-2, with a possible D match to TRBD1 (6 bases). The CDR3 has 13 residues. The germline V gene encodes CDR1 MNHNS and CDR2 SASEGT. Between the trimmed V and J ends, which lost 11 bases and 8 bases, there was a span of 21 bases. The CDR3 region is CALQGGGSTGYTF. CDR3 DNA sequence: TGTGCCCTCCAAGGGGGGGGATCGACGGGCTACACCTTC.

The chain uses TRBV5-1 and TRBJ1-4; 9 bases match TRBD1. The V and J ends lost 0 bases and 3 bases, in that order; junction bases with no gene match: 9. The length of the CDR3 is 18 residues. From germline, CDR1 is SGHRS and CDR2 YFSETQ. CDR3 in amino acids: CASSLESSDRGANEKLFF. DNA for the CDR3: TGCGCCAGCAGCTTGGAGTCCTCGGACAGGGGAGCTAATGAAAAACTGTTTTTT.

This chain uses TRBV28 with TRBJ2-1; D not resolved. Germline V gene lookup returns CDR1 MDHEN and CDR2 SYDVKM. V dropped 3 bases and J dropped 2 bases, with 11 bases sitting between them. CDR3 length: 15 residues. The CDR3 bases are TGTGCCAGCAGTTTTGACCTACCGGCCTACAATGAGCAGTTCTTC. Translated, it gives CASSFDLPAYNEQFF.

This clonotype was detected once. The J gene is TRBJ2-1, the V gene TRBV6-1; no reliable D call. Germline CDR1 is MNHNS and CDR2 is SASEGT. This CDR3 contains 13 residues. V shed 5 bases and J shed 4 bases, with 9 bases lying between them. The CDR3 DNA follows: TGTGCCAGCAGTATACAGAAATACAATGAGCAGTTCTTC. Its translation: CASSIQKYNEQFF.

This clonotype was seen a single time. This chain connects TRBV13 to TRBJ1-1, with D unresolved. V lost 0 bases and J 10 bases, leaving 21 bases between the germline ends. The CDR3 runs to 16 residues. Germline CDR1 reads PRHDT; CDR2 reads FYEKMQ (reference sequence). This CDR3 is CASSLGVTATASRAFF. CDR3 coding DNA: TGTGCCAGCAGCTTAGGGGTAACAGCAACCGCTAGTCGAGCTTTCTTT.

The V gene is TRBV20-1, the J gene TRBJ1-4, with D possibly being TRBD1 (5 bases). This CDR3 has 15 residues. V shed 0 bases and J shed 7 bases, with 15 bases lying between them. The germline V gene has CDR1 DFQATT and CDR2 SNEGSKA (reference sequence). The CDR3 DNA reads TGCAGTGCTAGAGATCTATGGGGCGAGGGTGAAAAACTGTTTTTT. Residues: CSARDLWGEGEKLFF.

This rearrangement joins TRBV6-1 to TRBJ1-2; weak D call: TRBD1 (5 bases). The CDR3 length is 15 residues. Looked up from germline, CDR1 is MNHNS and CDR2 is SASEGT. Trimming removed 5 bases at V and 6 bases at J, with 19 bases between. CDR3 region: CASSSRQIPLDGYTF. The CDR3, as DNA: TGTGCCAGCAGTTCCCGACAGATTCCTTTGGATGGCTACACCTTC.

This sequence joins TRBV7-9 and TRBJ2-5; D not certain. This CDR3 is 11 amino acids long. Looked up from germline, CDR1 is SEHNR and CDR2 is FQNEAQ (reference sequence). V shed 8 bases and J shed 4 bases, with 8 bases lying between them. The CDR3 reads CASRARETQYF. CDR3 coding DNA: TGTGCCAGCCGGGCGCGAGAGACCCAGTACTTC.

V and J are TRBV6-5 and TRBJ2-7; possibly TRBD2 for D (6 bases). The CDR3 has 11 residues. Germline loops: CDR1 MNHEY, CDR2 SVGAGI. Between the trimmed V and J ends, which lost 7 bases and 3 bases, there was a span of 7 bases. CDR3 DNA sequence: TGTGCCAGCAAGGAGGGCTACGAGCAGTACTTC. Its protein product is CASKEGYEQYF.

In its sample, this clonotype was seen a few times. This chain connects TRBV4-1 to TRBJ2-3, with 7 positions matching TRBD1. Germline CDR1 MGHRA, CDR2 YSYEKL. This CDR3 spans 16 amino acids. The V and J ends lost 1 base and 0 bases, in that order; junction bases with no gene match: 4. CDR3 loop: CASSQGTGPSTDTQYF. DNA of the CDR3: TGCGCCAGCAGCCAAGGGACAGGTCCTAGCACAGATACGCAGTATTTT.